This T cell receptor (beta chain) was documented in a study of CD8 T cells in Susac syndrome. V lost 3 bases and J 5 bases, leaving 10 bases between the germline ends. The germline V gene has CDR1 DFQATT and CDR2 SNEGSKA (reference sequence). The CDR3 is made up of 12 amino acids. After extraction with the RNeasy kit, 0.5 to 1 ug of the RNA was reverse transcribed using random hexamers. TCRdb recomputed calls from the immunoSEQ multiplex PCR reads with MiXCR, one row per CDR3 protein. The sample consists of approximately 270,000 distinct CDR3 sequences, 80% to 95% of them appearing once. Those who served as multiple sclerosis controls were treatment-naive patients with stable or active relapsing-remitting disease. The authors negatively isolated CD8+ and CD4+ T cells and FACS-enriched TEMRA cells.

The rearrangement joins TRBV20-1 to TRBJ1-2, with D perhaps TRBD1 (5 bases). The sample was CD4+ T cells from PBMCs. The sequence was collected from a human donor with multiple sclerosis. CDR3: CSASGTAYGYTF. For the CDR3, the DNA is TGCAGTGCTAGTGGGACGGCTTATGGCTACACCTTC.